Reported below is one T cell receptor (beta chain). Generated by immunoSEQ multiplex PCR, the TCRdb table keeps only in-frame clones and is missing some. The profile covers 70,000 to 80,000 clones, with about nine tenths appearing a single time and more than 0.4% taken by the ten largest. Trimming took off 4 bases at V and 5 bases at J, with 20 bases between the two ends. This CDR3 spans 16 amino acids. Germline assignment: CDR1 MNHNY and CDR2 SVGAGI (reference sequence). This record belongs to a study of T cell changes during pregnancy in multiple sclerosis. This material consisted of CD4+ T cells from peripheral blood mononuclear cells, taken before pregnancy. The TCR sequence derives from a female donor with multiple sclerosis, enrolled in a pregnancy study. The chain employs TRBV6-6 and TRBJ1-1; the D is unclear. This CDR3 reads CASSSFARSLGTEAFF. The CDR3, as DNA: TGTGCCAGCAGTTCCTTCGCGCGGTCCCTAGGAACTGAAGCTTTCTTT.